These 29 T cell receptor beta chains were all obtained from the same sample, sequenced in a study of T cell clones after liver transplantation. Sequencing was performed with immunoSEQ multiplex PCR; in TCRdb, only in-frame clones are kept and a portion is missing. The table includes around 120,000 clones, 90% detected once. Here the sequenced sample was CD4+ T cells from blood, taken 12 months after liver transplant. The origin of the receptors is a human patient who received a liver transplant. Some of the T cells may derive from the graft donor.

There are a few counts of this clone. The chain uses TRBV7-8 and TRBJ2-1, with 11 positions matching TRBD2. With V trimmed by 4 bases and J by 7 bases, 12 bases remained unmatched. The CDR3 loop spans 17 amino acids. Germline-derived CDR1 and CDR2 are SGHVS and FQNEAQ. The CDR3 is CASSSYLLAGVGNEQFF. As DNA, the CDR3 is TGTGCCAGCAGCTCCTACTTACTAGCGGGAGTGGGGAATGAGCAGTTCTTC.

The rearrangement joins TRBV11-2 to TRBJ2-1; the D is unclear. With 3 bases removed from V and 9 bases from J, the gap between germline ends came to 9 bases. CDR1 SGHAT and CDR2 FQNNGV come from the germline V gene. This CDR3 has 12 amino acids. DNA for the CDR3: TGTGCCAGCAGCTTGTACGTCAGTGAGCAGTTCTTC. It translates to CASSLYVSEQFF.

CDR3 loop: CASSPSQQGGEAFF. The CDR3 coding sequence is TGTGCCAGCAGCCCAAGTCAGCAGGGGGGTGAAGCTTTCTTT. The gene calls are TRBV9 and TRBJ1-1, with 7 bases that match TRBD1. This CDR3 comprises 14 residues. The V gene's germline CDR1 is SGDLS and CDR2 YYNGEE. Trimming cost V 4 bases and J 7 bases; bases outside gene matches: 10. Complete variable domain (other parts from reference TRBV9 and TRBJ1-1): DSGVTQTPKHLITATGQRVTLRCSPRSGDLSVYWYQQSLDQGLQFLIQYYNGEERAKGNILERFSAQQFPDLHSELNLSSLELGDSALYFCASSPSQQGGEAFFGQGTRLTVV.

In this sample, this clone turned up once. V is TRBV18 and J is TRBJ2-2, with TRBD2 matching over 7 bases. CDR1 KGHSH and CDR2 LQKENI come from the germline V gene. This CDR3 contains 15 residues. With 3 bases clipped from V and 3 bases from J, the junction kept 4 bases outside the gene matches. Here the CDR3 DNA reads TGTGCCAGCTCACCCCGGGAGGCGGACACCGGGGAGCTGTTTTTT. This translates into CASSPREADTGELFF.

V is TRBV4-2 and J is TRBJ2-1, with D maybe TRBD2 (6 bases). Trimming shortened V by 0 bases and J by 5 bases, and 11 bases separated the two germline ends. Germline CDR1 LGHNA, CDR2 YNFKEQ. The CDR3 has 15 residues. DNA of the CDR3: TGTGCCAGCAGCCAAGATCTGCGGGGCCACAATGAGCAGTTCTTC. This encodes CASSQDLRGHNEQFF.

The V gene is TRBV19, the J gene TRBJ2-1; 14 bases are a match to TRBD2. The germline gives CDR1 LNHDA, CDR2 SQIVND (reference sequence). This CDR3 is built from 17 residues. The junction had 14 bases not matched to a gene; V was cut back by 9 bases and J by 7 bases. The CDR3 protein is CASTRRLAGGADNEQFF. CDR3 nucleotides: TGTGCCAGCACCCGACGACTAGCGGGAGGGGCGGATAATGAGCAGTTCTTC.

The V call is TRBV14, the J call TRBJ2-7; D is possibly TRBD1 or TRBD2 (5 bases each). V was clipped by 6 bases and J by 7 bases, with 16 bases between them. Germline CDR1 is SGHDN and CDR2 is FVKESK. The CDR3 loop spans 13 amino acids. CDR3 in DNA: TGTGCCAGCAGTCAAAACAGGCCGGGGGAGCAGTACTTC. Residues: CASSQNRPGEQYF.

The V call is TRBV18, the J call TRBJ2-5, with TRBD2 as a possible D gene (6 bases). Per germline, CDR1 KGHSH and CDR2 LQKENI. There are 11 residues in the CDR3. Trimming stripped 3 bases from V and 7 bases from J, with 6 bases between. This CDR3 is CASSPGGTQYF. The CDR3 region has the DNA TGTGCCAGCTCACCGGGGGGGACCCAGTACTTC.

The genes are TRBV18 and TRBJ2-3, with 14 bases fitting TRBD2. The trim removed 4 bases at V and 4 bases at J, leaving 4 bases unmatched. CDR3 size: 16 residues. Germline CDR1 and CDR2: KGHSH and LQKENI. The CDR3 protein is CASSQTSGRDSDTQYF. CDR3 sequence (DNA): TGTGCCAGCTCACAGACTAGCGGGAGGGATTCAGATACGCAGTATTTT.

The chain uses TRBV7-9 and TRBJ1-1; a weak D match, TRBD1 (6 bases). The V and J ends lost 8 bases and 1 base respectively, with 14 bases between them. The CDR3 runs to 14 residues. CDR1 is SEHNR, CDR2 FQNEAQ, per germline (reference sequence). CDR3 region: CASQLRGGNTEAFF. CDR3 sequence (DNA): TGTGCCAGCCAGCTCCGAGGGGGGAACACTGAAGCTTTCTTT.

In this sample, this clone turned up once. The J gene is TRBJ2-5, the V gene TRBV5-1; D possibly corresponds to TRBD2 (5 bases). The CDR3 is made up of 18 amino acids. Germline values: CDR1 SGHRS, CDR2 YFSETQ. Trimming stripped 0 bases from V and 3 bases from J, with 21 bases between. The CDR3 spells CASSLAGLGVPGEETQYF. The CDR3 DNA follows: TGCGCCAGCAGCTTGGCCGGACTTGGCGTACCTGGGGAAGAGACCCAGTACTTC.

This chain joins TRBV9 and TRBJ1-2, with D hard to call. This CDR3 has 17 residues. Per germline, CDR1 SGDLS and CDR2 YYNGEE. Trimming stripped 4 bases from V and 0 bases from J, with 19 bases between. CDR3 sequence (DNA): TGTGCCAGCAGCCCCCCCCCTAGGGAGTTTGCTAACTATGGCTACACCTTC. Translated, it gives CASSPPPREFANYGYTF.

The gene calls are TRBV18 and TRBJ1-2; D unclear. The CDR3 loop spans 14 amino acids. Germline V gives CDR1 KGHSH, CDR2 LQKENI. V gave up 2 bases and J gave up 5 bases, with 12 bases separating them. CDR3 residues: CASSPGRGGYGYTF. CDR3 nucleotides: TGTGCCAGCTCACCAGGGCGGGGAGGATATGGCTACACCTTC. Supplemented by reference TRBV18 and TRBJ1-2, the full variable domain reads NAGVMQNPRHLVRRRGQEARLRCSPMKGHSHVYWYRQLPEEGLKFMVYLQKENIIDESGMPKERFSAEFPKEGPSILRIQQVVRGDSAAYFCASSPGRGGYGYTFGSGTRLTVV.

This clone was seen once. This chain links TRBV4-1 with TRBJ2-7; TRBD1 aligns across 7 bases. CDR3 length: 14 amino acids. Germline CDR1 reads MGHRA; CDR2 reads YSYEKL. The V gene end was trimmed by 4 bases and the J gene end by 2 bases; junction bases not matched to a gene: 5. Here the CDR3 DNA reads TGCGCCAGCAGCCTAGACAGGGATACCTACGAGCAGTACTTC. This codes for CASSLDRDTYEQYF.

This chain uses TRBV5-1 with TRBJ2-6; D call uncertain. Germline V gene data show CDR1 as SGHRS and CDR2 as YFSETQ. The CDR3 has 16 amino acids. Trimming stripped 1 base from V and 1 base from J, with 9 bases between. The CDR3 sequence: CASSLRPGSGANVLTF. The CDR3 coding sequence is TGCGCCAGCAGCTTGCGCCCAGGTTCTGGGGCCAACGTCCTGACTTTC.

The V gene is TRBV5-1, the J gene TRBJ2-3; either TRBD1 or TRBD2 may fit D (6 bases each). Germline V gene lookup returns CDR1 SGHRS and CDR2 YFSETQ. The CDR3 runs to 15 residues. Deletions cut 1 base from V and 3 bases from J, with 12 bases between. The CDR3 loop is CASSLRGQGTDTQYF. CDR3 in DNA: TGCGCCAGCAGCTTGCGGGGGCAGGGGACAGATACGCAGTATTTT.

V usage is TRBV2 and J usage is TRBJ1-3, with D unresolved. The CDR3 covers 16 residues. Germline V gives CDR1 SNHLY, CDR2 FYNNEI. Between the trimmed V and J ends, which lost 3 bases and 0 bases, there was a span of 12 bases. The CDR3 loop reads CASSDPGRSSGNTIYF. As DNA, the CDR3 is TGTGCCAGCAGTGATCCTGGCAGAAGCTCTGGAAACACCATATATTTT.

The CDR3 DNA follows: TGTGCCAGCAGTGCGACCGTCTCAGGGGACACTGAAGCTTTCTTT. Its protein is CASSATVSGDTEAFF. The chain links TRBV6-1 to TRBJ1-1; tentative D call: TRBD1 (6 bases). CDR1 is MNHNS and CDR2 is SASEGT in the germline V gene. V lost 4 bases, J lost 3 bases, and 15 bases lay in between. This CDR3 has 15 residues.

This clone appeared a few times. This chain links TRBV28 with TRBJ2-7; D tentatively fits TRBD1 or TRBD2 (6 bases each). CDR1 and CDR2 (germline): MDHEN, SYDVKM. Trimming took off 5 bases at V and 2 bases at J, with 16 bases between the two ends. This CDR3 spans 15 amino acids. CDR3 DNA: TGTGCCAGCAGTGTAGGGGGACTGTCAACCTACGAGCAGTACTTC. The encoded protein is CASSVGGLSTYEQYF. Supplemented by reference TRBV28 and TRBJ2-7, the full variable domain reads DVKVTQSSRYLVKRTGEKVFLECVQDMDHENMFWYRQDPGLGLRLIYFSYDVKMKEKGDIPEGYSVSREKKERFSLILESASTNQTSMYLCASSVGGLSTYEQYFGPGTRLTVT.

This clone was seen more than once but under ten times. The same CDR3 arises from other DNA sequences in this sample as well. This chain connects TRBV5-1 to TRBJ1-3; no clear D. V was clipped by 4 bases and J by 0 bases, with 11 bases between them. The germline V gene has CDR1 SGHRS and CDR2 YFSETQ. The CDR3 contains 15 residues. The CDR3 bases are TGCGCCAGCAGCCACGGACGGGTCTCTGGAAACACCATATATTTT. Protein sequence: CASSHGRVSGNTIYF.

The rearrangement links TRBV9 to TRBJ2-1; the match to TRBD2 covers 11 bases. CDR3 size: 17 residues. The junction had 6 bases not matched to a gene; V was cut back by 4 bases and J by 0 bases. CDR1 and CDR2 (germline): SGDLS, YYNGEE. The CDR3 DNA reads TGTGCCAGCAGCCCCACTAGCGGGAGTAGCTCCTACAATGAGCAGTTCTTC. Its translation is CASSPTSGSSSYNEQFF.

The chain couples TRBV5-6 to TRBJ2-1; D unresolved. The V gene lost 1 base and the J gene lost 7 bases, with 6 bases spanning the gap. The CDR3 runs to 12 residues. Germline CDR1 is SGHDT and CDR2 is YYEEEE. The CDR3, as DNA: TGTGCCAGCAGCTTGAGGTTGAATGAGCAGTTCTTC. Translating gives CASSLRLNEQFF.

The gene calls are TRBV9 and TRBJ2-2, with TRBD1 as a possible D gene (6 bases). Germline lookup yields CDR1 SGDLS and CDR2 YYNGEE. The CDR3 has 16 amino acids. V gave up 6 bases and J gave up 2 bases, with 17 bases separating them. For the CDR3, the DNA is TGTGCCAGCAACTCGATGGACAGCATAAACACCGGGGAGCTGTTTTTT. Translation: CASNSMDSINTGELFF.

The V and J genes are TRBV7-2 and TRBJ1-2; D gene ambiguous. The CDR3 loop spans 11 amino acids. Germline V gene sequence: CDR1 SGHTA, CDR2 FQGNSA. Trimming took off 5 bases at V and 4 bases at J, with 5 bases between the two ends. CDR3 protein: CASSAGYGYTF. The DNA of the CDR3 is TGTGCCAGCAGCGCAGGCTATGGCTACACCTTC.

V gene TRBV27 combines with J gene TRBJ1-1, with D unresolved. V was clipped by 7 bases and J by 6 bases, with 15 bases between them. CDR1 MNHEY and CDR2 SMNVEV come from the germline V gene (reference sequence). This CDR3 has 13 residues. The CDR3 region is CASKRAGPAEAFF. The CDR3, as DNA: TGTGCCAGCAAACGGGCAGGACCAGCTGAAGCTTTCTTT.

The chain is built from TRBV5-1 and TRBJ2-3, with unresolved D. V gave up 0 bases and J gave up 1 base, with 12 bases separating them. This CDR3 spans 16 amino acids. Per germline, CDR1 SGHRS and CDR2 YFSETQ. CDR3 loop: CASSLGTAVGTDTQYF. The CDR3 coding sequence is TGCGCCAGCAGCTTGGGTACGGCAGTTGGCACAGATACGCAGTATTTT. Variable domain in full (rest from reference TRBV5-1 and TRBJ2-3): KAGVTQTPRYLIKTRGQQVTLSCSPISGHRSVSWYQQTPGQGLQFLFEYFSETQRNKGNFPGRFSGRQFSNSRSEMNVSTLELGDSALYLCASSLGTAVGTDTQYFGPGTRLTVL.

J is TRBJ1-5 and V is TRBV10-3; possibly TRBD1 for D (6 bases). The CDR3 is 11 amino acids. V lost 9 bases and J lost 7, with 10 bases in between. Germline assignment: CDR1 ENHRY and CDR2 SYGVKD. The CDR3 nucleotides are TGTGCCATACAGGGATACCAGCCCCAGCATTTT. This codes for CAIQGYQPQHF.

CDR3 amino acids: CASKASSYNEQFF. The CDR3 region has the DNA TGTGCCAGTAAAGCGAGCTCCTACAATGAGCAGTTCTTC. This chain uses TRBV7-2 with TRBJ2-1; D call uncertain. The length of the CDR3 is 13 residues. V lost 9 bases and J lost 0, with 9 bases in between. The V gene's germline CDR1 is SGHTA and CDR2 FQGNSA. The full variable domain, with the rest looked up from reference TRBV7-2 and TRBJ2-1, is GAGVSQSPSNKVTEKGKDVELRCDPISGHTALYWYRQSLGQGLEFLIYFQGNSAPDKSGLPSDRFSAERTGGSVSTLTIQRTQQEDSAVYLCASKASSYNEQFFGPGTRLTVL.

The gene calls are TRBV2 and TRBJ2-7; 14 bases are a match to TRBD2. Per the germline V gene, CDR1 is SNHLY and CDR2 is FYNNEI. The V segment lost 2 bases and the J segment 5 bases; nucleotides outside the gene matches: 14. CDR3 length: 19 amino acids. CDR3 protein: CASSELPGGLAGVRNEQYF. The DNA for the CDR3 is TGTGCCAGCAGTGAACTGCCTGGGGGACTAGCGGGAGTTAGAAACGAGCAGTACTTC.